Presented here are 18 T cell receptor beta chains from one specimen sequenced in a study of identical twins (dated by TCRdb to 2016 to 2017). Library construction relied on 5' RACE. Sequencing used an Illumina HiSeq 2000. TCRdb reprocessed the public reads (quality trimming at Q25 with fastp, clone calling with MiXCR) and kept in-frame beta chains. Merged by CDR3 protein, the rows form single entries marked with the most common genes and DNA. The sample has fewer than 550,000 distinct CDR3 sequences on record, roughly an eighth of them singletons. Approximately 1% of the sample goes to the ten largest clones. These records were also assigned to another study, of yellow fever vaccine responses in identical twins.

Sequenced input: CD4+ T cells sorted from blood. These receptors were obtained from a woman between 18 and 30 years old in good health.

The sample holds a few counts of this clonotype. The rearrangement joins TRBV19 to TRBJ2-1; 8 nucleotides match TRBD2. Per germline, CDR1 LNHDA and CDR2 SQIVND (reference sequence). This CDR3 has 14 residues. After removal of 5 bases from V and 1 base from J, the junction contained 1 base not matched to a gene. In nucleotides, the CDR3 is TGTGCCAGTAGTGGCGGGAGGTCCTACAATGAGCAGTTCTTC. Translation: CASSGGRSYNEQFF.

The chain uses TRBV6-5 and TRBJ1-6; maybe TRBD1 (6 bases). The CDR3 spans 14 residues. Germline assignment: CDR1 MNHEY and CDR2 SVGAGI. V dropped 1 base and J dropped 10 bases, with 11 bases sitting between them. This chain's CDR3 is CASSYLTGHSPLHF. The CDR3 DNA sequence: TGTGCCAGCAGTTACTTAACAGGGCACTCACCCCTCCACTTT.

The chain employs TRBV4-2 and TRBJ2-1, with TRBD1 as a possible D gene (6 bases). CDR3 length: 12 residues. V lost 3 bases, J lost 9 bases, and 9 bases lay in between. CDR1 and CDR2 from the germline V gene are LGHNA and YNFKEQ. The chain's CDR3 is CASSQAGAEQFF. The CDR3 nucleotides read TGTGCCAGCAGCCAGGCAGGGGCTGAGCAGTTCTTC.

CDR3 region: CATSREAPSTPTDTQYF. In nucleotides, the CDR3 is TGTGCCACCAGCAGAGAGGCTCCCTCAACCCCTACAGATACGCAGTATTTT. V is TRBV15 and J is TRBJ2-3; D unresolved. Germline values: CDR1 LNHNV, CDR2 YYDKDF (reference sequence). The CDR3 consists of 17 residues. Trimming shortened V by 0 bases and J by 3 bases, and 16 bases separated the two germline ends.

The sample holds a few counts of this clonotype. V is TRBV3-1 and J is TRBJ2-5; perhaps TRBD2 as D (5 bases). Trimming left V 3 bases short and J 10 bases short, with 12 bases between. Germline V gene data show CDR1 as LGHDT and CDR2 as YNNKEL (reference sequence). The CDR3 consists of 12 residues. For the CDR3, the DNA is TGTGCCAGCAGCCAGAACTACCGGGGCCAGTACTTC. Protein product: CASSQNYRGQYF.

The chain carries TRBV7-8 and TRBJ2-2; D is possibly TRBD1 (6 bases). The CDR3 is 16 amino acids. Trimming cost V 2 bases and J 2 bases, with 12 bases left between them. Germline V gives CDR1 SGHVS, CDR2 FQNEAQ. The CDR3 nucleotides read TGTGCCAGCAGCTTAAAGTGGGGGCCCAACACCGGGGAGCTGTTTTTT. Protein: CASSLKWGPNTGELFF.

The chain couples TRBV20-1 to TRBJ2-7, with D perhaps matching TRBD2 (6 bases). CDR1 DFQATT and CDR2 SNEGSKA come from the germline V gene (reference sequence). The CDR3 is 14 amino acids. The ends were cut back, 4 bases at V and 2 bases at J, with 15 bases in the middle. The CDR3 region is CSATLSGSTYEQYF. CDR3 bases: TGCAGTGCTACGCTTAGCGGATCTACCTACGAGCAGTACTTC.

As for this clonotype: This may be a read error, as it is one base from a much larger clone. The gene calls are TRBV7-2 and TRBJ2-1, with D possibly TRBD2 on 6 matching bases. V was trimmed by 9 bases and J by 6 bases, leaving 24 bases between them. This CDR3 has 16 residues. The germline V gene has CDR1 SGHTA and CDR2 FQGNSA. CDR3 in amino acids: CARSAYRDSRANEQFF. DNA of the CDR3: TGTGCCAGAAGCGCTTACCGGGACTCCAGGGCCAATGAGCAGTTCTTC.

This chain links TRBV27 with TRBJ1-2, with 8 bases that match TRBD1. J lost 2 bases, V lost 8 bases, and 10 bases had no gene match. The length of the CDR3 is 15 residues. Germline CDR1 reads MNHEY; CDR2 reads SMNVEV (reference sequence). CDR3 loop: CASQKRTGPNYGYTF. The CDR3 DNA reads TGTGCCAGCCAAAAACGGACAGGGCCCAACTATGGCTACACCTTC.

This clonotype was observed at least ten times. The chain combines TRBV7-8 with TRBJ2-5; D remains unclear. Trimming pared 0 bases from V and 0 bases from J, leaving 8 bases between. This CDR3 comprises 15 residues. CDR1 is SGHVS, CDR2 FQNEAQ, per germline. In DNA form, the CDR3 reads TGTGCCAGCAGCTTAGCGACGTTATACCAAGAGACCCAGTACTTC. Protein product: CASSLATLYQETQYF.

This clonotype was observed at least ten times. The V gene is TRBV7-2, the J gene TRBJ2-3; D remains unclear. V was cut by 6 bases and J by 2 bases, with 6 bases left in between. The CDR3 extends over 12 amino acids. CDR1 and CDR2 from the germline V gene are SGHTA and FQGNSA. The CDR3 spells CASRWTTDTQYF. DNA for the CDR3: TGTGCCAGCAGGTGGACCACAGATACGCAGTATTTT.

This clonotype has more than one count but fewer than ten. The chain carries TRBV29-1 and TRBJ2-5; D might be TRBD2 (6 bases). The CDR3 is 13 residues long. Between the trimmed V and J ends, which lost 5 bases and 3 bases, there was a span of 13 bases. The germline gives CDR1 SQVTM, CDR2 ANQGSEA. For the CDR3, the DNA is TGCAGCGTTAGGAGGGATGTGGAAGAGACCCAGTACTTC. Translating gives CSVRRDVEETQYF.

This clonotype was counted between two and nine times. This rearrangement joins TRBV20-1 to TRBJ2-1, with 7 bases matching TRBD2. V lost 6 bases and J lost 3; bases outside the gene matches: 11. This CDR3 is 15 amino acids long. Germline lookup yields CDR1 DFQATT and CDR2 SNEGSKA (reference sequence). CDR3 sequence reads: CSALGAGKLYNEQFF. CDR3 DNA: TGCAGTGCCCTAGGAGCGGGAAAGCTCTACAATGAGCAGTTCTTC.

V is TRBV20-1 and J is TRBJ2-7, with 7 positions matching TRBD1. The CDR3 is made up of 14 amino acids. V trimming: 5 bases; J trimming: 1 base; junction bases outside the gene matches: 8. The germline CDR1 and CDR2 sequences are DFQATT and SNEGSKA (reference sequence). In DNA form, the CDR3 reads TGCAGTGCTGAAACAGGGGTAACGTCCTACGAGCAGTACTTC. It encodes CSAETGVTSYEQYF.

This clonotype has just a few counts. The rearrangement uses TRBV6-2 or TRBV6-3 and TRBJ2-2, with D maybe TRBD2 (6 bases). Trimming shortened V by 2 bases and J by 4 bases, and 8 bases separated the two germline ends. The CDR3 extends over 14 amino acids. The germline V gene has CDR1 MNHEY and CDR2 SVGEGT. CDR3 nucleotides: TGTGCCAGCAGTTACGGGGGGTTCACCGGGGAGCTGTTTTTT. Protein: CASSYGGFTGELFF.

V and J are TRBV15 and TRBJ1-2; TRBD1 is a possible D gene (6 bases). V lost 6 bases to trimming and J lost 1 base, with 9 bases between them. This CDR3 spans 13 amino acids. Germline V gene sequence: CDR1 LNHNV, CDR2 YYDKDF (reference sequence). This CDR3 reads CATRGGINYGYTF. The CDR3 nucleotides read TGTGCCACCAGAGGGGGGATTAACTATGGCTACACCTTC.

This clonotype was recorded at least ten times. J is TRBJ1-4 and V is TRBV20-1, with 7 bases aligning to TRBD1. Per the germline V gene, CDR1 is DFQATT and CDR2 is SNEGSKA (reference sequence). The CDR3 contains 13 residues. V dropped 7 bases and J dropped 6; count of bases not matched to a gene: 8. Here the CDR3 DNA reads TGCAGTGTCTCAGACAGGGTCTATGAAAAACTGTTTTTT. It codes for CSVSDRVYEKLFF.

This clonotype was found a few times. The chain carries TRBV7-2 and TRBJ2-5; 7 positions agree with TRBD2. V lost 1 base, J lost 7 bases, and 9 bases stayed unmatched. The CDR3 consists of 15 residues. Germline assignment: CDR1 SGHTA and CDR2 FQGNSA. In DNA, the CDR3 is TGTGCCAGCAGCTTAGTCCGCGGGCGCGGGGGGACCCAGTACTTC. It translates to CASSLVRGRGGTQYF.